This TCR beta chain comes out of a study of blood T cells in healthy people across ages. Study details: About one barcoded TCR beta cDNA was captured per two T cells.

Collection of ten milliliters of peripheral blood was performed for each donor. PCR was performed a second time for roughly 7 to 12 cycles using a sample-barcoded 5' primer and a J-beta primer mix. TCRdb re-called the 5' RACE reads with MiXCR, one entry per CDR3 protein. The sample holds some 690,000 distinct CDR3 sequences, 20% to 25% seen once. The CDR3 is 16 residues long. The V and J ends lost 3 bases and 6 bases, in that order; junction bases with no gene match: 5. Germline V gene data show CDR1 as SGHRS and CDR2 as YFSETQ. The sample was blood. The sequence came from a man aged 70 or older in good health. The chain is built from TRBV5-1 and TRBJ2-2; 13 bases match TRBD2. The CDR3 is CASSSGLAGASGELFF. The DNA of the CDR3 is TGCGCCAGCAGCTCCGGACTAGCGGGGGCGTCCGGGGAGCTGTTTTTT.